This TCR beta chain is from a study of blood T cell repertoires in COVID-19. This CDR3 spans 15 amino acids. Trimming pared 5 bases from V and 1 base from J, leaving 13 bases between. CDR1 MGHDK and CDR2 SYGVNS come from the germline V gene. Data came from immunoSEQ multiplex PCR; TCRdb stores just in-frame clones and leaves some out. The sample has 200,000 to 250,000 clones, roughly four fifths seen once. Sequencing input: PBMCs or T cells enriched from blood (not recorded which). This clonotype was obtained from a woman in her forties or fifties who had been exposed to COVID-19. This chain connects TRBV25-1 to TRBJ2-3, with D perhaps TRBD1 (7 bases). The CDR3 sequence: CASSQGGWRTDTQYF. As DNA, the CDR3 is TGTGCCAGCAGTCAGGGGGGCTGGCGCACAGATACGCAGTATTTT.